These 24 T cell receptor beta chains came from one sample sequenced in a study of T cells after yellow fever vaccination. TCRdb fed the 5' RACE reads into MiXCR, producing one record per CDR3 protein. The data hold hundreds of thousands of distinct CDR3 sequences, with 3% to 4.5% observed a single time. This sample comprised PBMCs, obtained on the day of the yellow fever booster vaccination. Receptors originate from a man between 18 and 29 years old who received the YFV17D yellow fever vaccine.

This clonotype was recorded at least ten times. The chain joins TRBV7-9 to TRBJ2-3; no clear D. V was shortened by 5 bases and J by 2 bases, with 8 bases between the two germline ends. CDR1 and CDR2 from the germline V gene are SEHNR and FQNEAQ (reference sequence). CDR3 length: 13 amino acids. In DNA form, the CDR3 reads TGTGCCAGCAGCCCAGGCCCCACAGATACGCAGTATTTT. Protein: CASSPGPTDTQYF.

This clonotype was found a few times. The rearrangement joins TRBV5-5 to TRBJ1-5; the D gene is possibly TRBD1 (6 bases). The CDR3 spans 16 residues. Germline V CDR1 and CDR2: SGHKS, YYEKEE (reference sequence). Trimming pared 4 bases from V and 6 bases from J, leaving 20 bases between. The CDR3 DNA sequence: TGTGCCAGCAGCGAAAATCCAGGGGAGAATGGTCAGCCCCAGCATTTT. It yields the protein CASSENPGENGQPQHF.

Ten or more counts support this clonotype. The rearrangement links TRBV5-5 to TRBJ2-6; D assignment may be TRBD1 or TRBD2 (5 bases each). V was trimmed by 9 bases and J by 2 bases, leaving 15 bases between them. Germline CDR1 and CDR2: SGHKS and YYEKEE (reference sequence). The CDR3 runs to 15 residues. The CDR3 protein is CATSGPLAGANVLTF. DNA of the CDR3: TGTGCCACCTCGGGACCCCTGGCTGGGGCCAACGTCCTGACTTTC.

This clonotype was counted many times. This chain uses TRBV7-9 with TRBJ1-4; no clear D gene. CDR3 size: 14 residues. Trimming stripped 5 bases from V and 5 bases from J, with 12 bases between. In germline, CDR1 is SEHNR, CDR2 FQNEAQ (reference sequence). The DNA for the CDR3 is TGTGCCAGCAGCCCGGCGGGTGGCAATGAAAAACTGTTTTTT. Its protein product is CASSPAGGNEKLFF.

V and J are TRBV12-3 or TRBV12-4 and TRBJ1-3, with TRBD1 matching 7 bases. The CDR3 length is 15 residues. The J segment lost 0 bases and the V segment lost 6 bases, leaving 5 bases of the junction unmatched. CDR3 protein: CASSPRTGSGNTIYF. The CDR3 DNA reads as TGTGCCAGCAGCCCGAGGACAGGCTCTGGAAACACCATATATTTT.

This clonotype was seen ten or more times. The chain links TRBV7-2 to TRBJ1-2, with D unresolved. Germline assignment: CDR1 SGHTA and CDR2 FQGNSA. Trimming took off 3 bases at V and 8 bases at J, with 10 bases between the two ends. This CDR3 comprises 12 residues. CDR3 sequence (DNA): TGTGCCAGCAGCTTGCGCCGTGGAGGCTACACCTTC. It is translated as CASSLRRGGYTF.

This clonotype was seen ten or more times. The J gene is TRBJ2-5, the V gene TRBV28; 9 positions agree with TRBD2. V lost 3 bases and J lost 4; bases outside the gene matches: 9. This CDR3 is built from 16 residues. Germline V gene sequence: CDR1 MDHEN, CDR2 SYDVKM. The chain's CDR3 is CASSFRLAEGGETQYF. The CDR3 DNA reads TGTGCCAGCAGTTTCCGACTAGCGGAGGGGGGAGAGACCCAGTACTTC.

The chain links TRBV2 to TRBJ2-1, with a weak D call TRBD1 (6 bases). In germline, CDR1 is SNHLY, CDR2 FYNNEI. CDR3 size: 15 residues. The V end was cut by 6 bases, the J end by 5 bases, with 17 bases between. This chain's CDR3 is CASRQQGLRDNEQFF. DNA for the CDR3: TGTGCCAGCAGGCAACAGGGATTAAGGGACAATGAGCAGTTCTTC.

In its sample, this clonotype was seen many times. The gene calls are TRBV5-4 and TRBJ1-1; D unresolved. This CDR3 is 13 amino acids long. In germline, CDR1 is SGHNT, CDR2 YYREEE (reference sequence). Between the trimmed V and J ends, which lost 1 base and 3 bases, there was a span of 7 bases. In DNA form, the CDR3 reads TGTGCCAGCAGCTTGTCTCCGGACACTGAAGCTTTCTTT. Its translation is CASSLSPDTEAFF.

The chain joins TRBV4-1 to TRBJ1-5; perhaps TRBD1 as D (6 bases). This CDR3 has 16 residues. Germline loops: CDR1 MGHRA, CDR2 YSYEKL. The ends were cut back, 3 bases at V and 1 base at J, with 13 bases in the middle. CDR3: CASSQREGQSNQPQHF. DNA of the CDR3: TGCGCCAGCAGCCAGAGAGAAGGACAGAGCAATCAGCCCCAGCATTTT.

The chain combines TRBV7-6 with TRBJ2-1; 14 bases are a match to TRBD2. The CDR3 has 16 residues. The germline V gene has CDR1 SGHVS and CDR2 FNYEAQ. Trimming took 4 bases from V and 5 from J; bases not matched to a gene: 4. Written as DNA, the CDR3 is TGTGCCAGCAGCTCACGACTAGCGGGGGGGAACAATGAGCAGTTCTTC. Protein product: CASSSRLAGGNNEQFF.

This clonotype was seen a handful of times. J is TRBJ2-5 and V is TRBV6-2 or TRBV6-3; D tentatively reads TRBD1 or TRBD2 (6 bases each). Germline V gene data show CDR1 as MNHEY and CDR2 as SVGEGT. This CDR3 has 17 residues. V lost 4 bases and J lost 1, with 19 bases in between. Here the CDR3 DNA reads TGTGCCAGCAGTTCCTTCCGGGGGCCAAAGCTCCAAGAGACCCAGTACTTC. It yields the protein CASSSFRGPKLQETQYF.

The sample holds a few counts of this clonotype. The chain has TRBV5-1 and TRBJ2-1, with D unclear. The CDR3 runs to 14 residues. Germline values: CDR1 SGHRS, CDR2 YFSETQ. The V gene lost 1 base and the J gene lost 5 bases, with 10 bases spanning the gap. CDR3 sequence reads: CASSLTAANNEQFF. The CDR3 bases are TGCGCCAGCAGCTTGACAGCCGCGAACAATGAGCAGTTCTTC.

V is TRBV24-1 and J is TRBJ2-3; the match to TRBD2 covers 15 bases. Germline trimming cut 3 bases from V and 4 bases from J; bases unmatched to any gene: 4. Germline CDR1 and CDR2: KGHDR and SFDVKD. The CDR3 loop spans 17 amino acids. The DNA of the CDR3 is TGTGCCACCAGTGATCCAGGGACTAGCGGGGGGCCAGATACGCAGTATTTT. This sequence encodes CATSDPGTSGGPDTQYF.

The table lists this clonotype with a few counts. The chain uses TRBV6-5 and TRBJ2-5; 10 bases are shared with TRBD2. Germline CDR1 reads MNHEY; CDR2 reads SVGAGI. The CDR3 runs 15 residues. V dropped 2 bases and J dropped 3; count of bases not matched to a gene: 3. CDR3 region: CASSYQRGGKETQYF. The DNA of the CDR3 is TGTGCCAGCAGTTACCAGCGGGGGGGCAAAGAGACCCAGTACTTC.

A word on this clonotype: The junction differs from germline at one of its ends, possibly a read error. The chain is built from TRBV5-1 and TRBJ1-2; 7 nucleotides match TRBD1. Germline CDR1 SGHRS, CDR2 YFSETQ. The CDR3 loop spans 14 amino acids. CDR3: CASSLGQGLTGHTF. The CDR3 nucleotides read TGCGCCAGCAGCTTGGGACAGGGATTAACTGGCCACACCTTC.

V gene TRBV6-2 or TRBV6-3 combines with J gene TRBJ2-3, with a tentative D call TRBD2 (7 bases). Trimming removed 11 bases at V and 6 bases at J, with 15 bases between. The germline V gene encodes CDR1 MNHEY and CDR2 SVGEGT. This CDR3 contains 12 residues. CDR3 sequence: CASRRGADTQYF. DNA of the CDR3: TGTGCCTCCCGTCGGGGGGCCGATACGCAGTATTTT.

Many counts were recorded for this clonotype. The chain joins TRBV7-9 to TRBJ1-4, with TRBD1 matching 9 bases. Germline trimming cut 5 bases from V and 8 bases from J; bases unmatched to any gene: 9. The CDR3 extends over 15 amino acids. Germline CDR1 and CDR2: SEHNR and FQNEAQ (reference sequence). This CDR3 reads CASSPSRDRAEKLFF. The CDR3 region has the DNA TGTGCCAGCAGCCCGTCCCGGGACAGGGCCGAAAAACTGTTTTTT.

This clonotype was seen at least ten times. The chain combines TRBV11-3 with TRBJ2-2; D remains ambiguous. V was trimmed by 1 base and J by 5 bases, leaving 8 bases between them. CDR1 is SGHNT and CDR2 is YENEEA in the germline V gene. The CDR3 runs 14 residues. The CDR3, as DNA: TGTGCCAGCAGCTTAGTCGACCGAACCGGGGAGCTGTTTTTT. It specifies CASSLVDRTGELFF. Looking up the rest from reference TRBV11-3 and TRBJ2-2 gives the full variable domain: EAGVVQSPRYKIIEKKQPVAFWCNPISGHNTLYWYLQNLGQGPELLIRYENEEAVDDSQLPKDRFSAERLKGVDSTLKIQPAELGDSAVYLCASSLVDRTGELFFGEGSRLTVL.

Turning to this clonotype: A junction boundary mismatches the germline segment, possibly from a read error. The chain recombines TRBV12-3 or TRBV12-4 with TRBJ2-2; D is tentatively TRBD1 or TRBD2 (5 bases each). The CDR3 spans 12 residues. CDR3 protein: CASPLLTKGELF. In DNA, the CDR3 is TGTGCCAGCCCGTTATTAACGAAAGGGGAGCTTTTT.

This clonotype was seen at least ten times. The chain is built from TRBV5-5 and TRBJ2-2; the D gene is possibly TRBD1 (5 bases). The V gene lost 9 bases and the J gene lost 5 bases, with 23 bases spanning the gap. CDR3 length: 16 residues. The germline V gene has CDR1 SGHKS and CDR2 YYEKEE (reference sequence). DNA of the CDR3: TGTGCCACCTCACTATTACAGGCCATCGGGACCGGGGAGCTGTTTTTT. Translating it yields CATSLLQAIGTGELFF.

There are many counts of this clonotype. V is TRBV7-2 and J is TRBJ1-2, with a possible D match to TRBD1 (5 bases). The CDR3 has 13 residues. V gave up 7 bases and J gave up 8 bases, with 17 bases separating them. Germline V gene data show CDR1 as SGHTA and CDR2 as FQGNSA. CDR3 coding DNA: TGTGCCAGCATATCCCCCGGGGGAAGAGGCTACACCTTC. Amino acids: CASISPGGRGYTF.

The V gene is TRBV6-2 or TRBV6-3, the J gene TRBJ2-3, with 15 positions matching TRBD2. Germline V gene sequence: CDR1 MNHEY, CDR2 SVGEGT. This CDR3 has 20 amino acids. The V gene end was trimmed by 4 bases and the J gene end by 2 bases; junction bases not matched to a gene: 13. The CDR3 region is CASSSTTPGLAGGYTDTQYF. CDR3 in DNA: TGTGCCAGCAGTTCGACAACGCCCGGACTAGCGGGGGGGTACACAGATACGCAGTATTTT.

This clonotype has only a few counts. The chain recombines TRBV7-2 with TRBJ1-1; D might be TRBD1 (6 bases). The CDR3 is made up of 15 amino acids. V was pared by 5 bases and J by 5 bases, with 18 bases between. Germline V gene data show CDR1 as SGHTA and CDR2 as FQGNSA. CDR3 in amino acids: CASSPGALTGTEAFF. DNA for the CDR3: TGTGCCAGCAGCCCAGGGGCGCTTACGGGAACTGAAGCTTTCTTT. Using reference TRBV7-2 and TRBJ1-1 for the parts outside the CDR3, the full variable domain is GAGVSQSPSNKVTEKGKDVELRCDPISGHTALYWYRQSLGQGLEFLIYFQGNSAPDKSGLPSDRFSAERTGGSVSTLTIQRTQQEDSAVYLCASSPGALTGTEAFFGQGTRLTVV.